The rows below give T cell receptor beta chains drawn from one sample of a study of T-cell reconstitution after alpha-beta-depleted transplantation in children. TCRdb used MiXCR to reprocess the PCR reads, holding one entry per CDR3 protein. Among hundreds of thousands of distinct CDR3 sequences, approximately 32% were seen once, and the ten largest hold 2% to 3%. Sequencing was performed on PBMCs from the stem cell graft donor, taken from the stem cell graft. The receptor source for this set is a human donor who donated a stem cell graft to a child with aplastic anemia. Each CDR3 is given with its conserved first and last residue. D genes are given only for firm matches. Rows give clone size only sometimes, using once, few, many, or a class for an expanded clone.

clone_size d_call j_call v_call cdr3_aa cdr3_nt
few - TRBJ1-2 TRBV20-1 CSAHPGLRGGGYTF TGCAGTGCTCACCCGGGACTCCGAGGCGGTGGCTACACCTTC
- - TRBJ1-1 TRBV7-6 CASSLSGPRTEAFF TGTGCCAGCAGCTTATCTGGTCCCCGAACTGAAGCTTTCTTT
- - TRBJ2-1 TRBV27 CASSQGYEQFF TGTGCCAGCAGTCAGGGCTATGAGCAGTTCTTC
- - TRBJ1-1 TRBV7-2 CASGHREAFF TGTGCCAGTGGACACCGAGAAGCTTTCTTT
few - TRBJ2-2 TRBV29-1 CSVEEYGEDTGELFF TGCAGCGTTGAAGAGTACGGGGAGGACACCGGGGAGCTGTTTTTT
- - TRBJ1-1 TRBV5-1 CASSLVQGSEAFF TGCGCCAGCAGCTTAGTCCAGGGTTCTGAAGCTTTCTTT
few TRBD1 TRBJ1-6 TRBV12-3/TRBV12-4 CASSVAGGPNSLHF TGTGCCAGCAGTGTTGCAGGGGGCCCGAACTCCCTCCACTTT
- - TRBJ1-3 TRBV5-6 CASSSGQGVRGNTIYF TGTGCCAGCAGCTCCGGGCAAGGGGTGAGGGGAAACACCATATATTTT
few TRBD1 TRBJ2-2 TRBV18 CASSQGTAANTGELFF TGTGCCAGCTCACAGGGGACAGCAGCGAACACCGGGGAGCTGTTTTTT
- - TRBJ2-7 TRBV6-6 CASSYQTYEQYF TGTGCCAGCAGTTACCAGACGTACGAGCAGTACTTC
few TRBD2 TRBJ2-1 TRBV7-2 CASRGGTSIGF TGTGCCAGCAGAGGGGGGACTAGTATTGGCTTC
- - TRBJ2-3 TRBV11-1 CASSPWREYTDTQYF TGTGCCAGCAGCCCCTGGAGGGAGTACACAGATACGCAGTATTTT
few TRBD2 TRBJ2-3 TRBV2 CASSKETSVATDTQYF TGTGCCAGCTCGAAAGAGACTAGCGTCGCCACAGATACGCAGTATTTT
- TRBD2 TRBJ2-3 TRBV12-3/TRBV12-4 CASTPGGTQYF TGTGCCAGCACCCCGGGAGGCACGCAGTATTTT
few - TRBJ2-7 TRBV20-1 CSGTTYEQYF TGCAGTGGGACAACCTACGAGCAGTACTTC
few - TRBJ1-5 TRBV30 CAWSVSGNQPQHF TGTGCCTGGAGTGTATCTGGTAATCAGCCCCAGCATTTT
once - TRBJ1-2 TRBV3-1 CASSQDTVVQVHGYTF TGTGCCAGCAGCCAAGATACAGTGGTACAGGTTCATGGCTACACCTTC
- TRBD1 TRBJ1-1 TRBV6-2/TRBV6-3 CASSSSRPQGMNTEAFF TGTGCCAGCAGTAGCTCCCGGCCACAGGGGATGAACACTGAAGCTTTCTTT
few - TRBJ2-2 TRBV27 CASSPTTSPNTGELFF TGTGCCAGCAGTCCGACAACTAGCCCAAACACCGGGGAGCTGTTTTTT
few TRBD2 TRBJ2-4 TRBV6-5 CASSYSLAGVTKNIQYF TGTGCCAGCAGTTACTCGCTAGCGGGAGTTACTAAAAACATTCAGTACTTC
- - TRBJ1-3 TRBV15 CATFQGPSGNTIYF TGTGCCACCTTCCAAGGGCCGTCTGGAAACACCATATATTTT
few - TRBJ2-1 TRBV20-1 CSAKKGAGGDEQFF TGCAGTGCCAAGAAGGGTGCCGGTGGCGATGAGCAGTTCTTC
- - TRBJ2-7 TRBV28 CASSGGGAQAYEQYF TGTGCCAGCAGTGGAGGGGGCGCCCAGGCCTACGAGCAGTACTTC
- - TRBJ2-7 TRBV7-8 CASSRGLAGSSYEQYF TGTGCCAGCAGCCGAGGGTTGGCAGGAAGCTCCTACGAGCAGTACTTC
few TRBD2 TRBJ2-3 TRBV9 CASSVGLRLASTDTQYF TGTGCCAGCAGCGTAGGGTTGCGACTAGCTAGCACAGATACGCAGTATTTT
- TRBD1 TRBJ2-1 TRBV6-2/TRBV6-3 CASRLGTAYYNEQFF TGTGCCAGCCGACTCGGGACAGCTTATTACAATGAGCAGTTCTTC
- - TRBJ2-5 TRBV20-1 CGARVSQETQYF TGCGGTGCTAGAGTGTCACAAGAGACCCAGTACTTC
many - TRBJ2-2 TRBV6-5 CASSYLGTVPNTGELFF TGTGCCAGCAGTTACCTAGGGACGGTCCCGAACACCGGGGAGCTGTTTTTT
- TRBD1 TRBJ1-3 TRBV28 CVSSPGGQSGNTIYF TGTGTCAGCAGCCCTGGGGGACAGAGCGGAAACACCATATATTTT
many TRBD1 TRBJ2-3 TRBV6-2/TRBV6-3 CALSRGQGPSDTQYF TGTGCCCTATCAAGGGGACAGGGCCCTTCGGATACGCAGTATTTT
- TRBD1 TRBJ2-7 TRBV20-1 CSADSGTGFPHEQYF TGCAGTGCGGATTCAGGGACAGGGTTTCCCCACGAGCAGTACTTC
- TRBD2 TRBJ2-1 TRBV20-1 CSARLVTTSGLYNEQFF TGCAGTGCTAGATTGGTGACTACTAGCGGGCTTTACAATGAGCAGTTCTTC
- - TRBJ1-5 TRBV20-1 CSARGDLDQPQHF TGCAGTGCTAGAGGGGACCTTGATCAGCCCCAGCATTTT
- TRBD1 TRBJ1-1 TRBV11-2 CASSPWDRGNTEAFF TGTGCCAGCAGCCCCTGGGACAGGGGGAACACTGAAGCTTTCTTT
- - TRBJ2-4 TRBV14 CASSQELKRDIQYF TGTGCCAGCAGCCAAGAACTAAAAAGGGACATTCAGTACTTC
- - TRBJ2-1 TRBV6-5 CASSYSRKGYEQFF TGTGCCAGCAGTTACTCGAGGAAGGGCTATGAGCAGTTCTTC
- - TRBJ1-4 TRBV28 CASSLPRGTTNEKLFF TGTGCCAGCAGTTTACCCCGGGGTACAACTAATGAAAAACTGTTTTTT
few - TRBJ2-3 TRBV5-6 CASSLGRVEDTQYF TGTGCCAGCAGCTTGGGCAGGGTTGAAGATACGCAGTATTTT
- - TRBJ1-6 TRBV27 CASSLRGSPLHF TGTGCCAGCAGTTTACGAGGATCACCCCTCCACTTT
few - TRBJ1-1 TRBV30 CAWSGGRRNTEAFF TGTGCCTGGAGTGGCGGCCGACGGAACACTGAAGCTTTCTTT
- - TRBJ1-2 TRBV29-1 CSVVAGWGYTF TGCAGCGTTGTGGCGGGGTGGGGCTACACCTTC
- - TRBJ2-3 TRBV9 CASSVGVSTDTQYF TGTGCCAGCAGCGTAGGTGTTAGCACAGATACGCAGTATTTT
few TRBD2 TRBJ2-3 TRBV9 CASSPTSGRTDTQYF TGTGCCAGCAGCCCTACTAGCGGGAGGACGGATACGCAGTATTTT
few - TRBJ2-3 TRBV7-8 CASSLVGRAGLSTDTQYF TGTGCCAGCAGCTTAGTGGGTCGGGCAGGACTTAGCACAGATACGCAGTATTTT
- - TRBJ1-2 TRBV29-1 CSVRQDGYTF TGCAGCGTGAGACAGGATGGCTACACCTTC
few TRBD2 TRBJ2-7 TRBV4-3 CASSQGVAGVVEQYF TGCGCCAGCAGCCAAGGCGTAGCGGGAGTGGTCGAGCAGTACTTC
few - TRBJ1-1 TRBV3-1 CASGVNTEAFF TGTGCCAGCGGGGTGAACACTGAAGCTTTCTTT
- - TRBJ1-2 TRBV4-3 CASSQDMGPLQRGYTF TGCGCCAGCAGCCAAGATATGGGACCTTTACAACGGGGCTACACCTTC
- TRBD2 TRBJ2-3 TRBV27 CASNSGGLASDTQYF TGTGCCAGCAACTCGGGGGGACTAGCGTCAGATACGCAGTATTTT
few - TRBJ1-1 TRBV29-1 CSVGVSTNTEAFF TGCAGCGTTGGAGTCTCAACGAACACTGAAGCTTTCTTT